A selection of T cell receptor beta chains follows, all from one sample in a study of blood T cell repertoires in COVID-19. The table came from immunoSEQ multiplex PCR; TCRdb's copy has only in-frame clones and leaves some out. The data hold fewer than 400,000 clones, with 89% observed a single time. Sample: peripheral blood. These TCRs come from a woman aged 25 to 45 with COVID-19, enrolled during active disease. Both conserved end residues are part of each CDR3. A D gene is named only where the DNA matches it firmly. Size is omitted from some rows. Given values are once, few, many or a class for expanded clones.

D | J | size | length | V | DNA | CDR3
NA | TRBJ2-1 | NA | 16 | TRBV7-9 | TGTGCCAGCAGCCCCGGTCCAGGGGTCTCCTACAATGAGCAGTTCTTC | CASSPGPGVSYNEQFF
NA | TRBJ2-2 | NA | 13 | TRBV2 | TGTGCCAGCAGAAATAGACAAGTCGGGGAGCTGTTTTTT | CASRNRQVGELFF
NA | TRBJ1-3 | NA | 15 | TRBV7-8 | TGTGCCAGCAGCCTAACGCGGGGGGTTGGAAACACCATATATTTT | CASSLTRGVGNTIYF
TRBD2 | TRBJ2-7 | NA | 16 | TRBV7-9 | TGTGCCAGCAGCTTAGGAGATAGCGGGTCACCCTACGAGCAGTACTTC | CASSLGDSGSPYEQYF
NA | TRBJ1-4 | NA | 15 | TRBV7-2 | TGTGCCAGCAGCTTAGGTCAGGCCTTTAATGAAAAACTGTTTTTT | CASSLGQAFNEKLFF
NA | TRBJ1-1 | NA | 14 | TRBV18 | TGTGCCAGCTCCCTTTCGTCACAGGATACTGAAGCTTTCTTT | CASSLSSQDTEAFF
NA | TRBJ2-2 | NA | 14 | TRBV6-5 | TGTGCCAGCAGTAAACCACAGGGTACCGGGGAGCTGTTTTTT | CASSKPQGTGELFF
TRBD1 | TRBJ1-2 | NA | 13 | TRBV24-1 | TGTGCCACGTCACAGGGGAGTGGCTATGGCTACACCTTC | CATSQGSGYGYTF
NA | TRBJ1-6 | NA | 14 | TRBV3-1/TRBV3-2 | TGTGCCAGCAGCCAAGTTGACTCCACCCAAAGGCTCCACTTT | CASSQVDSTQRLHF
NA | TRBJ2-2 | NA | 16 | TRBV5-4 | TGTGCCAGCAGCCCTTCGATGAGCCTGAACACCGGGGAGCTGTTTTTT | CASSPSMSLNTGELFF
NA | TRBJ1-1 | few | 11 | TRBV6-5 | TGTGCCAGCAGTCGTAACACTGAAGCTTTCTTT | CASSRNTEAFF
NA | TRBJ1-1 | NA | 14 | TRBV11-2 | TGTGCCAGCAGCTTAGTTCTAGCGAACACTGAAGCTTTCTTT | CASSLVLANTEAFF
TRBD1 | TRBJ2-5 | once | 19 | TRBV5-1 | TGCGCCAGCAGCTTCTGGGGACAGGCTAATTCCCGGGACGTTCTGGTCGAGTACTTC | CASSFWGQANSRDVLVEYF
TRBD1 | TRBJ1-1 | few | 15 | TRBV19 | TGTGCCAGTAGACGGACAGGGGGCTTGAACACTGAAGCTTTCTTT | CASRRTGGLNTEAFF
NA | TRBJ1-6 | NA | 13 | TRBV30 | TGTGCCTGGAGTTTGGTCAGGGATTCACCCCTCCACTTT | CAWSLVRDSPLHF
TRBD1 | TRBJ1-5 | NA | 13 | TRBV7-8 | TGTGCCAGCAGCTCCAGGGGGAATCAGCCCCAGCATTTT | CASSSRGNQPQHF
TRBD1 | TRBJ1-3 | NA | 16 | TRBV2 | TGTGCCAGCAAAAAACTCCAGGGACAGGGTGGAAACACCATATATTTT | CASKKLQGQGGNTIYF
TRBD1 | TRBJ1-5 | NA | 15 | TRBV7-2 | TGTGCCAGCAGCCCCAGACAGGGGCAGAGTCAGCCCCAGCATTTT | CASSPRQGQSQPQHF
NA | TRBJ2-1 | NA | 14 | TRBV29-1 | TGCAGCGTTGAAGTACTTCGCTCCTACAATGAGCAGTTCTTC | CSVEVLRSYNEQFF
NA | TRBJ2-7 | once | 14 | TRBV18 | TGTGCCAGCTCACCAAGGACAGCATACTACGAGCAGTACTTC | CASSPRTAYYEQYF
TRBD1 | TRBJ1-6 | NA | 16 | TRBV28 | TGTGCCAGCAGTTTATTGGGACAGGGGAGCAATTCACCCCTCCACTTT | CASSLLGQGSNSPLHF
TRBD1 | TRBJ1-1 | NA | 11 | TRBV29-1 | TGCAGCGTTTGGGACAGCACTGAAGCTTTCTTT | CSVWDSTEAFF
TRBD1 | TRBJ1-3 | few | 14 | TRBV18 | TGTGCCAGCTCAAGACAGGGCTCTGGAAACACCATATATTTT | CASSRQGSGNTIYF
TRBD1 | TRBJ2-7 | NA | 14 | TRBV2 | TGTGCCAGCAGTGTTGGGGCAGGGGGCTACGAGCAGTACTTC | CASSVGAGGYEQYF
TRBD1 | TRBJ2-5 | NA | 15 | TRBV5-1 | TGCGCCAGCAGCGACCCTGGGACAGCGCAAGAGACCCAGTACTTC | CASSDPGTAQETQYF
TRBD1 | TRBJ2-2 | NA | 15 | TRBV28 | TGTGCCAGCGGAACAGGGGGCATGGACACCGGGGAGCTGTTTTTT | CASGTGGMDTGELFF
NA | TRBJ2-3 | NA | 15 | TRBV4-3 | TGCGCCAGCAGCCAAGTACAAGGGGGCACAGATACGCAGTATTTT | CASSQVQGGTDTQYF
TRBD1 | TRBJ1-6 | NA | 15 | TRBV6-5 | TGTGCCAGCACGGCGGACAGGGTGTATAATTCACCCCTCCACTTT | CASTADRVYNSPLHF
NA | TRBJ1-1 | NA | 14 | TRBV2 | TGTGCCAGCAATAAACAACAGGGCTCCACTGAAGCTTTCTTT | CASNKQQGSTEAFF
TRBD2 | TRBJ2-3 | NA | 15 | TRBV7-2 | TGTGCCAGCAGCTTAGTGGGCGGGGGGGCAGATACGCAGTATTTT | CASSLVGGGADTQYF
NA | TRBJ1-4 | NA | 13 | TRBV28 | TGTGCCAGCAGTGTCTACCTTGGTGAAAAACTGTTTTTT | CASSVYLGEKLFF
NA | TRBJ1-2 | NA | 12 | TRBV6-1 | TGTGCCAGCAGTGACAGGGTAGGGGGCTACACCTTC | CASSDRVGGYTF
NA | TRBJ1-2 | once | 15 | TRBV2 | TGTGCCAGCAGTGAAGCTGGGGGGGCGGGCTATGGCTACACCTTC | CASSEAGGAGYGYTF
NA | TRBJ1-6 | NA | 13 | TRBV6-2/TRBV6-3 | TGTGCCAGCAGTTTGGGGGCTAATTCACCCCTCCACTTT | CASSLGANSPLHF
TRBD1 | TRBJ2-7 | NA | 15 | TRBV19 | TGTGCCAGTAGTATTGGGGGACAGGGGCCCTACGAGCAGTACTTC | CASSIGGQGPYEQYF
TRBD1 | TRBJ1-5 | NA | 14 | TRBV18 | TGTGCCAGCTCACAGGGACAGGGCAATCAGCCCCAGCATTTT | CASSQGQGNQPQHF
TRBD1 | TRBJ2-2 | NA | 14 | TRBV5-3 | TGTGCCAGAAGCCACGGGACAGGGGGAAGGGAGCTGTTTTTT | CARSHGTGGRELFF
NA | TRBJ2-4 | once | 16 | TRBV21-1 | TGTGCCAGCACCCCAGAGGGCAGCCTAGCCAAAAACATTCAGTACTTC | CASTPEGSLAKNIQYF
NA | TRBJ2-2 | NA | 15 | TRBV19 | TGTGCCAGTAGCCTAAACCGGGGAAACACCGGGGAGCTGTTTTTT | CASSLNRGNTGELFF
TRBD1 | TRBJ2-7 | NA | 16 | TRBV4-1 | TGCGCCAGCAGCCAAGCAGTCGGACAGGGGGCATACGAGCAGTACTTC | CASSQAVGQGAYEQYF